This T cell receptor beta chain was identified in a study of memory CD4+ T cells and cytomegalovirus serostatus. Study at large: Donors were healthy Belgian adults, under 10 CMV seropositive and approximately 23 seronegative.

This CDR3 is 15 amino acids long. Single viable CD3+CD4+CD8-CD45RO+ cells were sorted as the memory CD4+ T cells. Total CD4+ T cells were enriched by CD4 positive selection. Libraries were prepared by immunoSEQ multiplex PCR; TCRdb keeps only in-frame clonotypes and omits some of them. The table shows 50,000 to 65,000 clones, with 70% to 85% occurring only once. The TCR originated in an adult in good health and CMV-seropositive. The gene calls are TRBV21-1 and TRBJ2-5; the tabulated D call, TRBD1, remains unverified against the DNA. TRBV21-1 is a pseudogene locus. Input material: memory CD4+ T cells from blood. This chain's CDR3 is CASSKKGGGEETQYF. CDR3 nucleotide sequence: TGTGCCAGCAGCAAAAAAGGAGGGGGCGAAGAGACCCAGTACTTC.